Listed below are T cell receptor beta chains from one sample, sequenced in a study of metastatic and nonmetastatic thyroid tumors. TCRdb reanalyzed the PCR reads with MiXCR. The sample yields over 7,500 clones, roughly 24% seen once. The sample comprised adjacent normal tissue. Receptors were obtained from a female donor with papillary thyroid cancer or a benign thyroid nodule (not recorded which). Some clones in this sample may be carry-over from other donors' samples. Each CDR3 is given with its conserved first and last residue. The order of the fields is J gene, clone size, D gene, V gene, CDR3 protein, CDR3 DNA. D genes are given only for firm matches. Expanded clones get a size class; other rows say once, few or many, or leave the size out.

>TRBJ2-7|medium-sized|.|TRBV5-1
CASSLEGLEIYEQYF
TGCGCCAGCAGCTTGGAAGGGCTGGAAATTTACGAGCAGTACTTC
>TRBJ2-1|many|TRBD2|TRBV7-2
CASSGSGGRYNEQFF
TGTGCCAGCAGCGGTAGCGGGGGCCGTTACAATGAGCAGTTCTTC
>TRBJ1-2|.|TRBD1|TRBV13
CASSLYIGTGLGGYTF
TGTGCCAGCAGCTTATATATTGGGACAGGGCTAGGCGGCTACACCTTC
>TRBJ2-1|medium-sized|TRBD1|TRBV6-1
CASSGGTGTVTYNEQFF
TGTGCCAGCAGTGGGGGCACCGGGACAGTGACCTACAATGAGCAGTTCTTC
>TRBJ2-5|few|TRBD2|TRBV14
CASSQTPLPGQWWASGQETQYF
TGTGCCAGCAGCCAAACCCCTCTCCCCGGGCAGTGGTGGGCTAGCGGACAAGAGACCCAGTACTTC
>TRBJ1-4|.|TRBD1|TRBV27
CASSLGTDPNEKLFF
TGTGCCAGCAGTTTGGGGACAGATCCTAATGAAAAACTGTTTTTT
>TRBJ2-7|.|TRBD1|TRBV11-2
CASSLNPGGPEQYF
TGTGCCAGCAGCTTAAATCCAGGGGGCCCCGAGCAGTACTTC
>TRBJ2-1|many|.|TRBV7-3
CASSYTPGLGTHEQFF
TGTGCCAGCAGCTACACCCCGGGACTGGGTACACATGAGCAGTTCTTC
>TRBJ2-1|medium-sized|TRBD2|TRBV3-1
CASSQDVLGLAGVNYNEQFF
TGTGCCAGCAGCCAAGACGTCCTGGGACTAGCGGGGGTGAACTACAATGAGCAGTTCTTC
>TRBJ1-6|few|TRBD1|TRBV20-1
CSAIAQYSGGSNSPLHF
TGCAGTGCTATCGCCCAGTACTCAGGGGGCAGTAATTCACCCCTCCACTTT
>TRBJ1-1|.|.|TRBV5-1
CASSLGKWSTEAFF
TGCGCCAGCAGCTTAGGAAAGTGGTCCACTGAAGCTTTCTTT
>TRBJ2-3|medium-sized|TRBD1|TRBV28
CASSPQGAGTDTQYF
TGTGCCAGCAGTCCCCAGGGGGCAGGCACAGATACGCAGTATTTT
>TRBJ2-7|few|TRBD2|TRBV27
CASSLSASGNDEQYF
TGTGCCAGCAGTTTATCGGCTAGCGGGAATGACGAGCAGTACTTC
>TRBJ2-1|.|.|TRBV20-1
CSAGGPGRCGSYNEQFF
TGCAGTGCTGGAGGGCCGGGGCGGTGTGGGTCCTACAATGAGCAGTTCTTC
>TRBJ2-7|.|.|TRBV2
CASSENSPMGYEQYF
TGTGCCAGCAGTGAAAACAGCCCCATGGGCTACGAGCAGTACTTC
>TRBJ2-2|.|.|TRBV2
CASSEGPSPGELFF
TGTGCCAGCAGTGAAGGTCCGTCACCCGGGGAGCTGTTTTTT
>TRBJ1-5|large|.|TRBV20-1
CSAREGGSGNQPQHF
TGCAGTGCTAGAGAAGGGGGTTCGGGCAATCAGCCCCAGCATTTT
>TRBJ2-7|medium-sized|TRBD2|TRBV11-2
CASSTSGGADEQYF
TGTGCCAGCAGCACTAGCGGGGGGGCTGACGAGCAGTACTTC
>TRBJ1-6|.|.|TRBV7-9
CASSRGTWPSPLHF
TGTGCCAGCAGCCGAGGGACATGGCCTTCACCCCTCCACTTT
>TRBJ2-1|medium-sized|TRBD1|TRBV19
CASSFRDRGYNEQFF
TGTGCCAGTAGTTTCCGGGACAGGGGTTACAATGAGCAGTTCTTC
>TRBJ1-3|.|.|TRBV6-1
CASSLRASGFSGNTIYF
TGTGCCAGCAGTCTCCGGGCATCAGGATTTTCTGGAAACACCATATATTTT
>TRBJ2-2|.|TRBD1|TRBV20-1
CSAKQGAGELFF
TGCAGTGCTAAACAGGGGGCCGGGGAGCTGTTTTTT
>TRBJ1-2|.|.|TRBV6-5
CASSYGNRVDYGYTF
TGTGCCAGCAGTTACGGGAACAGGGTGGACTATGGCTACACCTTC
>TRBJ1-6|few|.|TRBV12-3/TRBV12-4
CASSSQGRRSPLHF
TGTGCCAGCAGTTCCCAGGGAAGGAGGTCACCCCTCCACTTT
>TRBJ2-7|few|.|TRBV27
CASSLVSASEQYF
TGTGCCAGCAGTTTAGTTTCAGCCTCTGAGCAGTACTTC
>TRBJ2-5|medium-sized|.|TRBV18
CASSSQGRETQYF
TGTGCCAGCTCATCGCAGGGGAGGGAGACCCAGTACTTC
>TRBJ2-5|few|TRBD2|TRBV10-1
CASSGRTSGGDQETQYF
TGCGCCAGCAGTGGCCGGACTAGCGGGGGGGACCAAGAGACCCAGTACTTC
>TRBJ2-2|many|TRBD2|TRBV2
CASRGLAGVPGELFF
TGTGCCAGCAGAGGACTAGCGGGAGTTCCCGGGGAGCTGTTTTTT
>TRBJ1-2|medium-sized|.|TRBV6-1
CASSEGGPRGYTF
TGTGCCAGCAGTGAAGGAGGGCCGCGTGGCTACACCTTC